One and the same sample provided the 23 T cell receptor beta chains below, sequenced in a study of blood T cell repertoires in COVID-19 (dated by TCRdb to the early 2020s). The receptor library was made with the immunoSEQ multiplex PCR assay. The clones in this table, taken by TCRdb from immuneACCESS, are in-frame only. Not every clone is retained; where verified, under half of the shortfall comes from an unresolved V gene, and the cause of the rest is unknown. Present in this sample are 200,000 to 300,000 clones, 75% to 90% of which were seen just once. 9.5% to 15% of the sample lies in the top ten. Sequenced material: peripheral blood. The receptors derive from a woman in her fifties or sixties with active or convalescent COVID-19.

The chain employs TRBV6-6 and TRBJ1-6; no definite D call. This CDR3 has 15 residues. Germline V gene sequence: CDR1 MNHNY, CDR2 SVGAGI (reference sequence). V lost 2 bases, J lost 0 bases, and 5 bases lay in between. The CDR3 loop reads CASSYRRSYNSPLHF. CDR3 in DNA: TGTGCCAGCAGTTACCGTCGCTCCTATAATTCACCCCTCCACTTT.

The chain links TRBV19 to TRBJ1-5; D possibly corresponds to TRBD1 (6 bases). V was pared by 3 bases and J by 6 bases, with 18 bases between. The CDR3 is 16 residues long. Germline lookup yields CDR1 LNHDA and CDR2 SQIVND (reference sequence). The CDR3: CASSIYATGFRQPQHF. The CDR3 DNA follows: TGTGCCAGTAGTATTTACGCGACAGGATTTCGTCAGCCCCAGCATTTT.

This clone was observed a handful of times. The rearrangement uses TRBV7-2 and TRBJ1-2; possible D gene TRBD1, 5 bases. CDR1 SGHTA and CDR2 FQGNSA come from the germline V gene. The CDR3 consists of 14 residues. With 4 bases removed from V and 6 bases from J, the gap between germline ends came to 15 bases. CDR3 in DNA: TGTGCCAGCAGCTCTATTAGGGGCGATGATGGCTACACCTTC. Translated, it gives CASSSIRGDDGYTF.

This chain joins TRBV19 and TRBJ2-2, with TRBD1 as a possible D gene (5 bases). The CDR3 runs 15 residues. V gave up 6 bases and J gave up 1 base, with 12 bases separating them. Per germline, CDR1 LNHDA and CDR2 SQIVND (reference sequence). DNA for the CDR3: TGTGCCAGTAGGATGGCAGGGCGGAACACCGGGGAGCTGTTTTTT. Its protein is CASRMAGRNTGELFF.

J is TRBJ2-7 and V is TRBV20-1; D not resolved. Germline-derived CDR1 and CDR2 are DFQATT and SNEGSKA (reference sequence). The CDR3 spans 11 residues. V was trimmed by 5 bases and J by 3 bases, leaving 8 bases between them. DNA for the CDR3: TGCAGTGCTCCACTCTACTACGAGCAGTACTTC. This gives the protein CSAPLYYEQYF.

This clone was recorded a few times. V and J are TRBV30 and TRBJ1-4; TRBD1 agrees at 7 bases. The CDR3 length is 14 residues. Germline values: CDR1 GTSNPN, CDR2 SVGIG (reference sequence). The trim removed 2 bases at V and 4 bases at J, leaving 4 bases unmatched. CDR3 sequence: CAWSPGQFNEKLFF. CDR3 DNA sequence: TGTGCCTGGAGTCCGGGACAGTTTAATGAAAAACTGTTTTTT.

DNA of the CDR3: TGTGCCAGCTCACCAAGAGGGACAGATGACCATGGCTACACCTTC. Amino acids: CASSPRGTDDHGYTF. This chain joins TRBV18 and TRBJ1-2, with TRBD1 matching over 7 bases. With 2 bases clipped from V and 6 bases from J, the junction kept 9 bases outside the gene matches. The CDR3 has 15 residues. Germline V gene lookup returns CDR1 KGHSH and CDR2 LQKENI.

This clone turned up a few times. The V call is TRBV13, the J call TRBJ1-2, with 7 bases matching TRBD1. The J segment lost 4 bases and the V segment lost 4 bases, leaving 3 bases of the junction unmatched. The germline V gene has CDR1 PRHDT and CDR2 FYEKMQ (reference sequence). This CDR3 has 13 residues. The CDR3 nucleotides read TGTGCCAGCAGCTCGACAGGGATCTATGGCTACACCTTC. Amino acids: CASSSTGIYGYTF.

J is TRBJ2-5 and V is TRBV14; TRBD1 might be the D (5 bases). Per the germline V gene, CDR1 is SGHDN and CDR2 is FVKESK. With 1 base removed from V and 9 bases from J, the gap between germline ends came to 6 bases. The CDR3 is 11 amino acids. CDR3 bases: TGTGCCAGCAGCCAAGGCAGGGCCCAGTACTTC. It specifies CASSQGRAQYF.

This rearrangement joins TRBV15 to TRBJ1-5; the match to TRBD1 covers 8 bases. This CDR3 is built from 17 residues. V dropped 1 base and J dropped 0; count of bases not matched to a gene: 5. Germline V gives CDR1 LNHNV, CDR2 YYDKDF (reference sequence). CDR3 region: CATSRGGQGFSNQPQHF. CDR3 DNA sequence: TGTGCCACCAGCAGAGGCGGACAGGGCTTTAGCAATCAGCCCCAGCATTTT.

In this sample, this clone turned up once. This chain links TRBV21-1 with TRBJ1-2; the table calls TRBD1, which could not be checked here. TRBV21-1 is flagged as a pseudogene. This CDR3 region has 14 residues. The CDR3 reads CATPYETDNYGYTF. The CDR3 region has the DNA TGTGCCACCCCGTATGAGACAGATAACTATGGCTACACCTTC.

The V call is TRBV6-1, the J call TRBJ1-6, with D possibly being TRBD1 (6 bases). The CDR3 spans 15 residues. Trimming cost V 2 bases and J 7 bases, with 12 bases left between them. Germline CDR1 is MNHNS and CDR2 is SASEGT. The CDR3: CASSEQGTGNSPLHF. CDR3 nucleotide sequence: TGTGCCAGCAGTGAACAGGGAACAGGGAATTCACCCCTCCACTTT.

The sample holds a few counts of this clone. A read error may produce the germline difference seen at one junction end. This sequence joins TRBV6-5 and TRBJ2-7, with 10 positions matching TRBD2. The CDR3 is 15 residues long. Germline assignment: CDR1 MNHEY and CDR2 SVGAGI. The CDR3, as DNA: TGTGCCAGCAGTTTCGAGCGGGGGGGCTCCCACGAGCAGTACTTC. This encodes CASSFERGGSHEQYF.

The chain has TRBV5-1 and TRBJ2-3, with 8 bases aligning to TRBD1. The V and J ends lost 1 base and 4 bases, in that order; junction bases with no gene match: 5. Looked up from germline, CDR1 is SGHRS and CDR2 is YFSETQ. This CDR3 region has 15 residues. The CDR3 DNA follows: TGCGCCAGCAGCTTGTATCAGGGGGCCCCAGATACGCAGTATTTT. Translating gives CASSLYQGAPDTQYF.

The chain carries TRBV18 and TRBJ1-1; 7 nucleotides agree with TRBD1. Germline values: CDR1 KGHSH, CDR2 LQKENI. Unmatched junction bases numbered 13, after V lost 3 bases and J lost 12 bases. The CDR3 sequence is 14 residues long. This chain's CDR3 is CASSPPNPGGPTFF. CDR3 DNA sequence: TGTGCCAGCTCACCTCCCAATCCAGGGGGGCCAACTTTCTTT.

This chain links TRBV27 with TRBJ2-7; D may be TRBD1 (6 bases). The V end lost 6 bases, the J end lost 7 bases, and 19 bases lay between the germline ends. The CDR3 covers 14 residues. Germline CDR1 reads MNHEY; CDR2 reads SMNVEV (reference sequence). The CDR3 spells CASSRTGTRGEQYF. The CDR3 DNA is TGTGCCAGCAGCCGAACCGGGACACGAGGGGAGCAGTACTTC.

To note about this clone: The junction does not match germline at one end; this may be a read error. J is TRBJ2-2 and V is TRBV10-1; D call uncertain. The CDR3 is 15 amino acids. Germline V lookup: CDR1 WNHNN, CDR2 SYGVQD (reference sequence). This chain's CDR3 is CASSESMGATRELFF. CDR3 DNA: TGCGCCAGCAGTGAGTCGATGGGCGCCACCCGGGAGCTGTTTTTT.

The CDR3 here is CASGFAISPPGTAFF. CDR3 sequence (DNA): TGTGCTAGTGGTTTTGCGATCTCCCCCCCGGGTACTGCTTTCTTT. The rearrangement uses TRBV12-5 and TRBJ1-1; D not certain. Trimming cost V 3 bases and J 11 bases, with 22 bases left between them. This CDR3 comprises 15 residues. The germline V gene has CDR1 LGHNT and CDR2 FRNRAP.

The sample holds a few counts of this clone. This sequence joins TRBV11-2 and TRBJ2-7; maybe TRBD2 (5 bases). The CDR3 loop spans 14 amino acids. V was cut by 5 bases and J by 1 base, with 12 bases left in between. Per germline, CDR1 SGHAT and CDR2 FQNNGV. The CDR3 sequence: CASSLSRDSYEQYF. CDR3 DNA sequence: TGTGCCAGCAGCCTAAGTCGGGATTCCTACGAGCAGTACTTC.

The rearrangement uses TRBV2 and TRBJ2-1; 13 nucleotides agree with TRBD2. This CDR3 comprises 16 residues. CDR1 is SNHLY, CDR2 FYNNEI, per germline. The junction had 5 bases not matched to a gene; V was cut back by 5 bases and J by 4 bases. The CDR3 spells CASSRTSGGAYNEQFF. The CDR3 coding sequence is TGTGCCAGCAGTCGGACTAGCGGGGGCGCATACAATGAGCAGTTCTTC.

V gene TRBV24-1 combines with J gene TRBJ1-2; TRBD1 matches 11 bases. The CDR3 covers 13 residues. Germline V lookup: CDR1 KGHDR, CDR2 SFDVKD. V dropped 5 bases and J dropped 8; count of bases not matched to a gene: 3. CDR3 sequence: CATSGGQGDGYTF. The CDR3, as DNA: TGTGCCACCAGTGGGGGACAGGGGGACGGCTACACCTTC.

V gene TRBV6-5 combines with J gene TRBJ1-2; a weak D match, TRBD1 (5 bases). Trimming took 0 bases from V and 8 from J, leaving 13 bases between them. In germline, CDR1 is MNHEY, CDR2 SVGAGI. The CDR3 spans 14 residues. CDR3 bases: TGTGCCAGCAGTTACTCGGTTCAGGGCTTGGGCTACACCTTC. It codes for CASSYSVQGLGYTF.

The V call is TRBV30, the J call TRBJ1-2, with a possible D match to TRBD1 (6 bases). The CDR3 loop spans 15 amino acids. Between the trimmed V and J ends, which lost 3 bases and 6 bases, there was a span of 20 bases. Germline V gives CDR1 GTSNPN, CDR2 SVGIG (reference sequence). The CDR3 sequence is CAWRAPGHLEHGYTF. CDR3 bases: TGTGCCTGGAGGGCCCCGGGACATCTGGAGCATGGCTACACCTTC.